This entry describes one T cell receptor beta chain. The target antigen is unknown. The record originates from a study of breast tumors, draining lymph nodes, adjacent tissues. The lymph nodes were axillary draining lymph nodes from breast cancer patients. Study results and limitations: Compared with lymph nodes, tumors were less diverse; compared with nontumor tissue, more.

TCRdb ran MiXCR on the multiplex PCR reads and lists one entry per CDR3 protein. In the table there are about 110,000 distinct CDR3 sequences, about 30% of which are singletons. CDR3 length: 11 residues. Germline V lookup: CDR1 MGHRA, CDR2 YSYEKL. Trimming removed 6 bases from V and 11 bases from J, with 12 bases in between. The sample taken for sequencing was axillary lymph node tissue. The TCR was taken from a female donor with breast cancer. Some clones in this sample may be carry-over from other donors' samples. This chain links TRBV4-1 with TRBJ2-3; D is uncertain. The DNA of the CDR3 is TGCGCCAGCAGGGGCCACAATGAGCAGTATTTT. This encodes CASRGHNEQYF.